This TCR beta chain was recorded in a study of blood T cells in healthy people across ages (dated by TCRdb to between 2014 and 2017). With regard to the full study: In model experiments, template switching captured roughly one uniquely barcoded TCR beta cDNA molecule for every two T cells. Donors of different ages were randomly distributed across sequencing lanes to avoid experimental bias. Using deep sequencing normalized with unique cDNA molecular identifiers, the study measured how TCR beta repertoire diversity changes with age. Donors were grouped into four age groups: young (average about 15 years), middle-aged (39), aged (over 55) and long-lived (less than 85). The study analyzed two additional independent replicas of 1 million unique cDNA reads from the same blood draw for two donors, one aged 18 to 29 and one aged 80 or older. What the work shows at the level of the full study, not this receptor alone: The long-lived group showed more naive CD4+ T cells, fewer expanded clones and increased TCR diversity than the aged group, suggesting age selection. Since profiling was done on bulk unsorted PBMCs, naive and antigen-experienced compartments could not be conclusively compared. The percentage of naive T cells measured by flow cytometry correlated strongly with observed TCR beta diversity. Because the CMV infection status of the donors was unknown, age-related changes in expanded clonotypes may potentially have been confounded. Observed TCR beta diversity per million T cells fell roughly linearly with age, and a significant reduction was already apparent by age approximately 41. Estimates of total diversity from one million sequenced T cells were regarded as lower bounds and underestimates.

Taken from the germline V gene (reference sequence), the CDR1 and CDR2 loops are DFQATT and SNEGSKA. From the cysteine through the phenylalanine, the CDR3 covers 14 amino acids. The read is trimmed to its CDR3 DNA, 42 bases read in frame from base 1. The germline V and J ends show losses of 4 bases and 11 bases respectively, and no gene match explains 10 bases of the junction. With regard to this clonotype: Its antigen is currently not known. Base qualities are missing; no much larger clone stands one base away.

Library preparation used 5' RACE. Reads for this sample came from an Illumina HiSeq 2500. The second PCR ran for roughly 7 to 12 cycles and used a J-beta primer mix along with a sample-barcoded 5' primer. Each TCR beta cDNA molecule received a unique molecular identifier from a template-switch 5' adaptor carrying 12 random nucleotides. Each sample yielded at least 2.5 million CDR3-containing paired-end reads. First-strand cDNA was synthesized from all RNA with the Mint cDNA synthesis kit, primed by a TRBC-specific oligonucleotide. After uracil-DNA glycosylase treatment, a first 18-cycle PCR used universal primers M1SS and BC2_uni_R on all cDNA. The published analysis was carried out like this. Each sample was normalized by randomly selecting 1 million high-quality reads, each carrying a distinct molecular identifier. Reads with shared molecular identifiers were discarded instead of being binned into consensus sequences. MiTCR, set to a Q25 quality threshold and the strictest error-elimination algorithm, was used for CDR3 identification, clonotype clustering and error correction. A nonparametric unseen species model with Euler transformation was used to estimate lower-bound total TCR beta diversity. The public reads were reanalyzed by TCRdb: fastp trimming at Q25, MiXCR alignment, in-frame beta chains only. Merged by CDR3 protein, the rows form single entries marked with the most common genes and DNA. The V and J calls and clone size come from TCRdb's table, not from the authors' own analysis. The sample yields 1.5 million to 2 million distinct CDR3 sequences; roughly 27% were counted once. The ten top clones hold around 7.7% of the sample.

The 35 to 40 donors, aged 6 to 90 years, were systemically healthy Caucasian individuals from Russia. Each donor gave 9.5 to 10 milliliters of peripheral blood, drawn into EDTA-treated Vacutainer tubes. Ficoll-Paque density-gradient centrifugation was used to isolate PBMCs, with at least 7 million per sample. Trizol reagent was used to extract total RNA from the PBMCs, yielding at least 5 micrograms per sample. The percentages of naive CD45RAhigh/CD27high T cells were determined by flow cytometry on a PBMC aliquot from every donor. This receptor chain uses TRBV20-1 and TRBJ2-5; 13 junctional bases match TRBD2. The sample taken for sequencing was blood. This sequence was found in a woman in her 30s in good health. The DNA sequence reads TGCAGTGCTAAGGGACTAGCGGGGAGCAATGAGCAGTACTTC. Its coded protein is CSAKGLAGSNEQYF.